The rows below give T cell receptor beta chains drawn from one sample of a study of PD-1 blockade in classical Hodgkin lymphoma. Only in-frame clones appear in the TCRdb table, and some are missing; sequencing was by immunoSEQ multiplex PCR. In the table there are 23,000 or so clones, roughly 77% of which are singletons. Material: peripheral blood mononuclear cells (PBMCs), obtained before the fourth cycle of nivolumab. These receptors were taken from a human donor with classical Hodgkin lymphoma. CDR3s include the opening cysteine and the closing phenylalanine or tryptophan. The D gene is left open where the match is weak. Clone sizes are given selectively: once, few, many, or a class where the clone is expanded.

NA,TRBJ1-1,TRBV7-6,NA,CASSSLDRNTEAFF,TGTGCCAGCAGCTCTCTCGACCGAAACACTGAAGCTTTCTTT
TRBD1,TRBJ1-3,TRBV9,NA,CASSGDSYSGNTIYF,TGTGCCAGCAGCGGGGACAGCTACTCTGGAAACACCATATATTTT
NA,TRBJ2-1,TRBV7-9,NA,CASSPVQGYNEQFF,TGTGCCAGCAGCCCAGTACAGGGCTACAATGAGCAGTTCTTC
TRBD1,TRBJ2-5,TRBV7-6,NA,CASSLLSGQKDSRDPGGETQYF,TGTGCCAGCAGCTTACTCTCGGGACAGAAAGATTCAAGAGACCCAGGGGGAGAGACCCAGTACTTC
TRBD2,TRBJ2-3,TRBV9,NA,CASSVLAGGTTDTQYF,TGTGCCAGCAGCGTTTTAGCGGGGGGCACCACAGATACGCAGTATTTT
NA,TRBJ1-3,TRBV19,once,CASSTLSGNTIYF,TGTGCCAGTAGTACCCTCTCTGGAAACACCATATATTTT
NA,TRBJ1-6,TRBV5-1,NA,CASKMGDNSPLHF,TGCGCCAGCAAGATGGGGGACAATTCACCCCTCCACTTT
NA,TRBJ1-3,TRBV20-1,NA,CSATRNTIYF,TGCAGTGCTACGAGGAACACCATATATTTT
NA,TRBJ1-4,TRBV28,NA,CATSTPNSATNEKLFF,TGTGCCACCTCGACACCAAATAGCGCAACTAATGAAAAACTGTTTTTT
TRBD2,TRBJ2-7,TRBV6-1,NA,CASSDPPAAGEDYEQYF,TGTGCCAGCAGTGACCCCCCGGCGGCGGGAGAGGACTACGAGCAGTACTTC
TRBD2,TRBJ2-2,TRBV5-4,NA,CASSSTSGANTGELFF,TGTGCCAGCAGCTCGACTAGCGGGGCTAACACCGGGGAGCTGTTTTTT
TRBD1,TRBJ1-1,TRBV30,NA,CAWSTRGRGTEAFF,TGTGCCTGGAGTACCAGGGGGCGAGGCACTGAAGCTTTCTTT
TRBD1,TRBJ1-1,TRBV7-9,NA,CASSFRDRNTEAFF,TGTGCCAGCAGTTTCCGGGACAGGAACACTGAAGCTTTCTTT
NA,TRBJ1-2,TRBV15,once,CATSRGVRGGYTF,TGTGCCACCAGCAGAGGAGTCCGGGGCGGCTACACCTTC
NA,TRBJ2-7,TRBV30,NA,CAWSASSYEQYF,TGTGCCTGGAGTGCGAGCTCCTACGAGCAGTACTTC
TRBD1,TRBJ1-5,TRBV6-6,NA,CASSWDRVSNQPQHF,TGTGCCAGCAGTTGGGACAGGGTAAGCAATCAGCCCCAGCATTTT
TRBD2,TRBJ2-3,TRBV4-1,NA,CASSSGLAGKDTQYF,TGCGCCAGCAGCTCCGGACTAGCGGGGAAAGATACGCAGTATTTT
NA,TRBJ1-2,TRBV9,NA,CASSVGGNRYGYTF,TGTGCCAGCAGCGTAGGAGGCAATCGCTATGGCTACACCTTC